Below, 14 T cell receptor beta chains from the same sample are listed, as sequenced in a study of blood T cell repertoires in COVID-19. The data were produced by immunoSEQ multiplex PCR, yet TCRdb's version contains in-frame clones alone and is incomplete. This table holds 210,000 or so clones, around 84% found once. The sequencing input was PBMCs or T cells enriched from blood (not recorded which). The receptors shown here come from a man between 25 and 39 years old with acute COVID-19.

The CDR3 loop is CAWSFSLGRGYNEQFF. CDR3 coding DNA: TGTGCCTGGAGTTTCAGCTTAGGCCGGGGCTACAATGAGCAGTTCTTC. The chain combines TRBV30 with TRBJ2-1; tentatively, D is TRBD2 (5 bases). The CDR3 extends over 16 amino acids. Germline V gene lookup returns CDR1 GTSNPN and CDR2 SVGIG (reference sequence). Trimming removed 2 bases from V and 3 bases from J, with 17 bases in between.

This clone was seen just once. J is TRBJ2-1 and V is TRBV6-2 or TRBV6-3; 12 bases align to TRBD2. The J segment lost 8 bases and the V segment lost 5 bases, leaving 7 bases of the junction unmatched. This CDR3 region has 15 residues. Germline V gene lookup returns CDR1 MNHEY and CDR2 SVGEGT. CDR3 bases: TGTGCCAGCAGTAAGGCTAGCGGGGGGGCTTATGAGCAGTTCTTC. Translating gives CASSKASGGAYEQFF.

The chain links TRBV9 to TRBJ2-5; D is unclear. Between the trimmed V and J ends, which lost 4 bases and 5 bases, there was a span of 9 bases. The germline V gene has CDR1 SGDLS and CDR2 YYNGEE. The CDR3 runs 12 residues. Here the CDR3 reads CASSPVGETQYF. The CDR3 nucleotides read TGTGCCAGCAGCCCCGTCGGTGAGACCCAGTACTTC. Complete variable domain (other parts from reference TRBV9 and TRBJ2-5): DSGVTQTPKHLITATGQRVTLRCSPRSGDLSVYWYQQSLDQGLQFLIQYYNGEERAKGNILERFSAQQFPDLHSELNLSSLELGDSALYFCASSPVGETQYFGPGTRLLVL.

The chain couples TRBV5-4 to TRBJ2-1; 11 bases are shared with TRBD2. Germline assignment: CDR1 SGHNT and CDR2 YYREEE (reference sequence). This CDR3 region has 15 residues. The V gene end was trimmed by 4 bases and the J gene end by 6 bases; junction bases not matched to a gene: 6. This CDR3 is CASSLLTSGVNEQFF. CDR3 nucleotide sequence: TGTGCCAGCAGCCTATTGACTAGCGGGGTCAATGAGCAGTTCTTC.

This clone was found a few times. The rearrangement links TRBV10-1 to TRBJ2-2, with no clear D. The CDR3 totals 14 residues. CDR1 is WNHNN, CDR2 SYGVQD, per germline (reference sequence). Trimming pared 4 bases from V and 1 base from J, leaving 7 bases between. As DNA, the CDR3 is TGCGCCAGCAGTGTAGCCATGAACACCGGGGAGCTGTTTTTT. As protein: CASSVAMNTGELFF.

V usage is TRBV5-6 and J usage is TRBJ2-1; no definite D call. Trimming shortened V by 2 bases and J by 3 bases, and 12 bases separated the two germline ends. Per germline, CDR1 SGHDT and CDR2 YYEEEE. The CDR3 has 15 residues. CDR3 residues: CASSFDLTDYNEQFF. The CDR3 DNA follows: TGTGCCAGCAGCTTTGACTTGACCGACTACAATGAGCAGTTCTTC.

The chain couples TRBV12-3 or TRBV12-4 to TRBJ1-5; 9 nucleotides line up with TRBD1. CDR3 length: 13 residues. The ends lost 6 bases at V and 8 bases at J; junction bases unmatched: 5. The CDR3 coding sequence is TGTGCCAGCAGAATACAGGGGGCGAAGCCCCAGCATTTT. It is translated as CASRIQGAKPQHF.

The chain couples TRBV10-3 to TRBJ2-3; TRBD2 aligns across 13 bases. V shed 10 bases and J 0 bases; nucleotides not matched to a gene: 7. The germline V gene has CDR1 ENHRY and CDR2 SYGVKD. The CDR3 consists of 16 residues. The DNA for the CDR3 is TGTGCCAAGACTAGCGGGGGGTCCCCTAGCACAGATACGCAGTATTTT. Its protein product is CAKTSGGSPSTDTQYF.

The genes are TRBV5-1 and TRBJ1-2; D uncertain. Germline V gene data show CDR1 as SGHRS and CDR2 as YFSETQ. V lost 1 base and J lost 5, with 9 bases in between. CDR3 size: 13 residues. CDR3 loop: CASSLFTEYGYTF. CDR3 nucleotide sequence: TGCGCCAGCAGCTTGTTTACGGAGTATGGCTACACCTTC.

V usage is TRBV2 and J usage is TRBJ1-5; TRBD1 might be the D (5 bases). Trimming took off 5 bases at V and 2 bases at J, with 10 bases between the two ends. This CDR3 region has 14 residues. Germline CDR1 and CDR2: SNHLY and FYNNEI. CDR3 bases: TGTGCCAGCAGTCTGGGGGAGGGCAATCAGCCCCAGCATTTT. Its translation: CASSLGEGNQPQHF.

This clone showed up many times. V gene TRBV5-5 combines with J gene TRBJ2-2; D not resolved. The CDR3 sequence is 14 residues long. Trimming cost V 1 base and J 6 bases, with 10 bases left between them. From germline, CDR1 is SGHKS and CDR2 YYEKEE (reference sequence). Written as DNA, the CDR3 is TGTGCCAGCAGCTTGATCGTCGTCTCCGGGGAGCTGTTTTTT. Protein product: CASSLIVVSGELFF. Together with reference TRBV5-5 and TRBJ2-2, the CDR3 gives the full variable domain: DAGVTQSPTHLIKTRGQQVTLRCSPISGHKSVSWYQQVLGQGPQFIFQYYEKEERGRGNFPDRFSARQFPNYSSELNVNALLLGDSALYLCASSLIVVSGELFFGEGSRLTVL.

The V call is TRBV5-1, the J call TRBJ1-1, with a possible D match to TRBD1 (5 bases). The CDR3 spans 13 residues. The V end lost 4 bases, the J end lost 1 base, and 8 bases lay between the germline ends. Germline CDR1 is SGHRS and CDR2 is YFSETQ. CDR3 in amino acids: CASSRGQNTEAFF. The CDR3 bases are TGCGCCAGCAGCCGTGGACAGAACACTGAAGCTTTCTTT. The whole variable domain, remainder taken from reference TRBV5-1 and TRBJ1-1, is KAGVTQTPRYLIKTRGQQVTLSCSPISGHRSVSWYQQTPGQGLQFLFEYFSETQRNKGNFPGRFSGRQFSNSRSEMNVSTLELGDSALYLCASSRGQNTEAFFGQGTRLTVV.

The CDR3 DNA reads as TGTGCCAGCAGTGAAATGTTGGGGCAGCAAGAGACCCAGTACTTC. Translated, it gives CASSEMLGQQETQYF. The chain carries TRBV25-1 and TRBJ2-5; D may be TRBD1 (5 bases). Deletions cut 2 bases from V and 2 bases from J, with 12 bases between. This CDR3 is 15 amino acids long. Germline V gene sequence: CDR1 MGHDK, CDR2 SYGVNS.

This clone was recorded a few times. The chain combines TRBV10-2 with TRBJ1-5, with TRBD1 identical over 12 bases. The CDR3 is 15 residues long. Per germline, CDR1 WSHSY and CDR2 SAAADI. V dropped 6 bases and J dropped 6; count of bases not matched to a gene: 6. CDR3 nucleotides: TGCGCCAGCAGCACGCCGGGACAGGGGGCTCAGCCCCAGCATTTT. This sequence encodes CASSTPGQGAQPQHF.